These 9 T cell receptor beta chains were sequenced from one sample in a study of T-cell reconstitution after alpha-beta-depleted transplantation in children (dated by TCRdb to the mid-2010s). The sample's treatment or condition label, decoded: allogeneic hematopoietic cell transplantation with graft depleted of TCRalphabeta T cells and CD19 B cells. Library creation used PCR. The run used an Illumina HiSeq 2500. TCR library preparation used molecular barcoding, with unique molecular identifiers applied to normalize quantification of the TCRbeta repertoire. Using fastp trimming at Q25 and MiXCR clonotype assembly, TCRdb reanalyzed the public sequencing data and kept in-frame beta chains. Merged by CDR3 protein, the rows form single entries marked with the most common genes and DNA. In all, the sample holds fewer than 1 million distinct CDR3 sequences, and roughly 16% of those were seen once. The biggest ten clones account for around 5% of the sample.

The sample was PBMCs, mostly from graft donor cells, taken 360 days after TCRalphabeta/CD19-depleted stem cell transplant. The receptors were sampled from a male patient aged 5 to 17 who had a stem cell transplant for acute lymphoblastic leukemia, so the T cells may come from the graft donor.

The chain is built from TRBV19 and TRBJ2-1; possible D gene TRBD1, 7 bases. CDR1 is LNHDA and CDR2 is SQIVND in the germline V gene (reference sequence). The germline V and J ends were trimmed by 7 bases and 8 bases, with 18 bases remaining between them. The CDR3 covers 14 residues. CDR3 region: CASMARGDTHEQFF. The CDR3 DNA is TGTGCCAGTATGGCCAGGGGGGACACCCATGAGCAGTTCTTC.

The genes are TRBV4-1 and TRBJ2-4; D remains unclear. Trimming took 3 bases from V and 0 from J, leaving 9 bases between them. Germline lookup yields CDR1 MGHRA and CDR2 YSYEKL. The CDR3 sequence is 15 residues long. The CDR3, as DNA: TGCGCCAGCAGCCAGGTGTGGGTAGCCAAAAACATTCAGTACTTC. Residues: CASSQVWVAKNIQYF.

This clonotype was seen a handful of times. The genes are TRBV4-1 and TRBJ2-5; a possible D gene is TRBD2 (5 bases). V was clipped by 1 base and J by 1 base, with 13 bases between them. The CDR3 is 16 residues long. Germline CDR1 reads MGHRA; CDR2 reads YSYEKL. In nucleotides, the CDR3 is TGCGCCAGCAGCCAAGGGGCAGCGGAGCTCCAAGAGACCCAGTACTTC. Its protein is CASSQGAAELQETQYF.

The V call is TRBV19, the J call TRBJ2-7; D is possibly TRBD1 (6 bases). Germline V CDR1 and CDR2: LNHDA, SQIVND (reference sequence). Trimming removed 3 bases at V and 6 bases at J, with 12 bases between. This CDR3 spans 13 amino acids. Written as DNA, the CDR3 is TGTGCCAGTAGTATGTACAGGGTATCCGAGCAGTACTTC. The encoded protein is CASSMYRVSEQYF.

In its sample, this clonotype was seen many times. V and J are TRBV7-9 and TRBJ2-2; TRBD2 aligns across 8 bases. V shed 5 bases, J shed 4 bases, and the junction held 9 bases outside the gene matches. This CDR3 region has 16 residues. In germline, CDR1 is SEHNR, CDR2 FQNEAQ (reference sequence). CDR3 bases: TGTGCCAGCAGCGGCATTCCGGGACTAGTCACCGGGGAGCTGTTTTTT. Translated: CASSGIPGLVTGELFF. The full variable domain, its missing parts supplied by reference TRBV7-9 and TRBJ2-2, is DTGVSQNPRHKITKRGQNVTFRCDPISEHNRLYWYRQTLGQGPEFLTYFQNEAQLEKSRLLSDRFSAERPKGSFSTLEIQRTEQGDSAMYLCASSGIPGLVTGELFFGEGSRLTVL.

The V and J genes are TRBV9 and TRBJ2-5; 9 bases are a match to TRBD2. With V trimmed by 4 bases and J by 1 base, 5 bases remained unmatched. CDR1 is SGDLS and CDR2 is YYNGEE in the germline V gene. The CDR3 has 15 amino acids. This chain's CDR3 is CASSLGTSPQETQYF. In nucleotides, the CDR3 is TGTGCCAGCAGCCTTGGGACTAGCCCCCAAGAGACCCAGTACTTC.

The genes are TRBV4-1 and TRBJ2-3; D perhaps matches TRBD2 (6 bases). Germline loops: CDR1 MGHRA, CDR2 YSYEKL. This CDR3 has 13 residues. V was clipped by 3 bases and J by 5 bases, with 9 bases between them. In DNA, the CDR3 is TGCGCCAGCAGCCATCAAGCGGGAGATACGCAGTATTTT. As protein: CASSHQAGDTQYF.

The V gene is TRBV5-1, the J gene TRBJ2-6; the match to TRBD1 covers 12 bases. Unmatched junction bases numbered 5, after V lost 3 bases and J lost 1 base. Germline V lookup: CDR1 SGHRS, CDR2 YFSETQ. CDR3 length: 18 residues. The CDR3 DNA follows: TGCGCCAGCAGCTGGGGACAGGGGGCGCTTTCTGGGGCCAACGTCCTGACTTTC. It codes for CASSWGQGALSGANVLTF.

This clonotype showed up just a few times. The gene calls are TRBV7-9 and TRBJ2-7; D is unclear. The CDR3 contains 14 residues. Germline lookup yields CDR1 SEHNR and CDR2 FQNEAQ (reference sequence). Trimming stripped 6 bases from V and 1 base from J, with 13 bases between. The CDR3 sequence: CASSFTPASYEQYF. CDR3 DNA sequence: TGTGCCAGCAGTTTTACACCCGCTTCCTACGAGCAGTACTTC. Drawing the rest from reference TRBV7-9 and TRBJ2-7, the complete variable domain is DTGVSQNPRHKITKRGQNVTFRCDPISEHNRLYWYRQTLGQGPEFLTYFQNEAQLEKSRLLSDRFSAERPKGSFSTLEIQRTEQGDSAMYLCASSFTPASYEQYFGPGTRLTVT.